Reported below is one T cell receptor (beta chain). This sample stems from a study of blood T cell repertoires in COVID-19. Study at large: Both acute and convalescent COVID-19 samples were obtained from the United States, Italy and Spain. T cells, B-cell-depleted T cells, or PBMCs provided the cDNA or gDNA that served as material.

CDR1 and CDR2 from the germline V gene are ENHRY and SYGVKD. V lost 2 bases, J lost 1 base, and 9 bases lay in between. There are 15 residues in the CDR3. Original data processing: From reference gene primer amplification, estimates of nucleated cell counts were derived. Some clones are missing from TCRdb's copy, which holds only in-frame ones; the method was immunoSEQ multiplex PCR. V and J calls and clone size come straight from that table; D and trimming were deduced from the DNA. This table has some 180,000 clones, 90% appearing once. Sequencing was done on a sample of peripheral blood. The clonotype originates from a man in his forties or fifties with acute or convalescent COVID-19. The chain joins TRBV10-3 to TRBJ2-4, with TRBD2 as a possible D gene (6 bases). CDR3 coding DNA: TGTGCCATCAGTGAGGGAGGGTTGGCCAAAAACATTCAGTACTTC. Encoded protein: CAISEGGLAKNIQYF.